This T cell receptor (beta chain) was identified during a study of T cell changes during pregnancy in multiple sclerosis. The V and J ends lost 1 base and 7 bases, in that order; junction bases with no gene match: 9. This CDR3 contains 17 residues. Germline V gene data show CDR1 as MGHRA and CDR2 as YSYEKL. Using immunoSEQ multiplex PCR, the repertoire was profiled, and TCRdb retains in-frame clones only, with some absent. Of about 40,000 clones detected, just over 90% appear once; the ten largest clones hold around 1.2%. This clone was recorded a few times. This sequence was found in a female donor with multiple sclerosis, enrolled in a pregnancy study. The starting material was peripheral blood, obtained before pregnancy. The chain uses TRBV4-1 and TRBJ2-1, with TRBD2 matching 11 bases. The DNA for the CDR3 is TGCGCCAGCAGCCAAGGAGGTGGGACTAGCGGTTTGAATGAGCAGTTCTTC. Its protein is CASSQGGGTSGLNEQFF.